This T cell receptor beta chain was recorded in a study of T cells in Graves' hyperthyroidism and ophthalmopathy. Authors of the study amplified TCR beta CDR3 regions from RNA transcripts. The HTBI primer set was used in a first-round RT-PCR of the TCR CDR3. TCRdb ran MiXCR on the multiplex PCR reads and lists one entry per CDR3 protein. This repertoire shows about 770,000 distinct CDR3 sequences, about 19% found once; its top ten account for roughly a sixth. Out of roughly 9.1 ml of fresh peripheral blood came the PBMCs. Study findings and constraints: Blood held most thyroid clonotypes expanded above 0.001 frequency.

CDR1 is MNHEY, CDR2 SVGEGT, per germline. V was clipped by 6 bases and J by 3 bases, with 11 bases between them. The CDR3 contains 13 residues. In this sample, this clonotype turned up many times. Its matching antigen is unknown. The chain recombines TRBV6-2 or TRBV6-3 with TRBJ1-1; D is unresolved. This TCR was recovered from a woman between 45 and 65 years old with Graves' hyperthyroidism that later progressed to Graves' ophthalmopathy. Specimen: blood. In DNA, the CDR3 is TGTGCCAGCAGCCCCGGGGAATACACTGAAGCTTTCTTT. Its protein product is CASSPGEYTEAFF.